This T cell receptor (beta chain) was recorded in a study of control samples from healthy donors and cancer patients. Trimming took off 0 bases at V and 0 bases at J, with 11 bases between the two ends. CDR1 is SGDLS and CDR2 is YYNGEE in the germline V gene. The CDR3 sequence is 16 residues long. Assay used: immunoSEQ multiplex PCR; TCRdb lists only in-frame clones, some missing. The sample includes about 110,000 clones, approximately 90% of them seen just once. This clone was recorded once. The V gene is TRBV9, the J gene TRBJ2-3; D is perhaps TRBD2 (7 bases). This TCR was sampled from a human donor in good health. The donor label of this sample is uncertain. Specimen: blood. The DNA for the CDR3 is TGTGCCAGCAGCGTAGGCGGGGGCAGTAGCACAGATACGCAGTATTTT. This translates into CASSVGGGSSTDTQYF.